The present entry profiles one T cell receptor beta chain with its context. The sample comes from a study of blood T cell repertoires in COVID-19. Whole-study context: The samples span acute and convalescent COVID-19 from the United States, Italy and Spain. From T cells, B-cell-depleted T cells, or PBMCs came the material, which was cDNA or gDNA.

Germline CDR1 is SGHNT and CDR2 is YYREEE (reference sequence). The germline V and J ends were trimmed by 3 bases and 6 bases, with 18 bases remaining between them. This CDR3 is 15 amino acids long. Under the authors' procedure: Estimation of nucleated cell counts relied on the amplification of reference gene primers. Here immunoSEQ multiplex PCR was the method, and the copy in TCRdb shows in-frame clones only, minus some. The DNA was the basis for D and trimming; V, J and clone size are from that table. The data show 130,000 or so clones, 70% to 85% seen once. The origin of this receptor is a woman between 55 and 75 years old with acute or convalescent COVID-19. The chain links TRBV5-4 to TRBJ1-2, with TRBD1 as a possible D gene (5 bases). The sample comprised peripheral blood. The CDR3 DNA reads TGTGCCAGCAGCTATGACAGTCCGGATATAGATGGCTACACCTTC. Residues: CASSYDSPDIDGYTF. Based on the CDR3 plus reference TRBV5-4 and TRBJ1-2, the full variable domain is ETGVTQSPTHLIKTRGQQVTLRCSSQSGHNTVSWYQQALGQGPQFIFQYYREEENGRGNFPPRFSGLQFPNYSSELNVNALELDDSALYLCASSYDSPDIDGYTFGSGTRLTVV.